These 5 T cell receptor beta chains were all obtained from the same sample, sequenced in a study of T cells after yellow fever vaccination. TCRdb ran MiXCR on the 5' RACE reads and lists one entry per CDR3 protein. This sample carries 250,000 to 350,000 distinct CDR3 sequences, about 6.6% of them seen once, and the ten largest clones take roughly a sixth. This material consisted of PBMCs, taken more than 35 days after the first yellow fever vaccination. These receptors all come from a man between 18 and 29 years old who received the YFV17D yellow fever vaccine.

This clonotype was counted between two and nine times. The CDR3 bases are TGTGCCACCAGTGTGGGGGGAGAAGAGACCCAGTACTTC. Its translation: CATSVGGEETQYF. This chain joins TRBV24-1 and TRBJ2-5; perhaps TRBD2 as D (6 bases). The CDR3 runs 13 residues. The V gene's germline CDR1 is KGHDR and CDR2 SFDVKD. Trimming pared 5 bases from V and 3 bases from J, leaving 9 bases between.

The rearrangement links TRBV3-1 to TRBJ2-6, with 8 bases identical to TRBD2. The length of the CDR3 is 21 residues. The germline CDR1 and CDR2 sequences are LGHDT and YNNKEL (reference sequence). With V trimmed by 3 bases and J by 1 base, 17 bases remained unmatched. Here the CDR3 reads CASSQEGLRGGPGSGANVLTF. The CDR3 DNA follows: TGTGCCAGCAGCCAGGAAGGGTTGCGCGGGGGGCCAGGATCTGGGGCCAACGTCCTGACTTTC.

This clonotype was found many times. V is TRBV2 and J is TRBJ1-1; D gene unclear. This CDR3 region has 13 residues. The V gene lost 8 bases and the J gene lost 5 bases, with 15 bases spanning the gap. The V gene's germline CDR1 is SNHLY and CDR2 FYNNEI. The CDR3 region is CASPYGSGTEAFF. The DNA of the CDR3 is TGTGCCAGCCCTTACGGCTCGGGGACTGAAGCTTTCTTT.

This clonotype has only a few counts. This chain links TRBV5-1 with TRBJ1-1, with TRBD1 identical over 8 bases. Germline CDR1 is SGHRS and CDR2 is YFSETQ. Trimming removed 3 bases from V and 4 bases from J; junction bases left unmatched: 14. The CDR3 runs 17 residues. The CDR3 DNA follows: TGCGCCAGCAGCTCGATGGGGGCAGGGGGCCCGGGCACTGAAGCTTTCTTT. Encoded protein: CASSSMGAGGPGTEAFF.

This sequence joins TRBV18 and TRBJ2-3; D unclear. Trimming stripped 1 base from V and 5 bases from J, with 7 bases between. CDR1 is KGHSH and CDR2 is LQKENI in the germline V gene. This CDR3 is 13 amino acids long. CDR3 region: CASSPLRRDTQYF. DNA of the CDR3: TGTGCCAGCTCACCACTTCGTAGAGATACGCAGTATTTT.